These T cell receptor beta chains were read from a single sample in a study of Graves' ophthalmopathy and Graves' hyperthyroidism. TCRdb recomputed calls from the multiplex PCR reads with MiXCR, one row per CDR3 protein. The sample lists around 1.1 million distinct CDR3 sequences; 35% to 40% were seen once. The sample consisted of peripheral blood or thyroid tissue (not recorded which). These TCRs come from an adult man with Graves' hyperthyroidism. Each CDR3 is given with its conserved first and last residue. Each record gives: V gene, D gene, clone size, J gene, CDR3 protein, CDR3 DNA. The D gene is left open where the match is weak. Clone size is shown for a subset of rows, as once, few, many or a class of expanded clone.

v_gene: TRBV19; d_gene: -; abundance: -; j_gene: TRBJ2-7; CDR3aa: CDSSTEYEQYF; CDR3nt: TGTGACAGTAGTACCGAATACGAGCAGTACTTC
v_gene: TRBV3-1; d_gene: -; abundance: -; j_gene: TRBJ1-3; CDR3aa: CASSRYSSGNTIYF; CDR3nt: TGTGCCAGCAGTCGATACAGCTCTGGAAACACCATATATTTT
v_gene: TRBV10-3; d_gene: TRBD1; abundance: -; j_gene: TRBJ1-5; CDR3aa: CASSPDRGYQPQHF; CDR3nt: TGTGCCAGCAGTCCAGACAGGGGGTATCAGCCCCAGCATTTT
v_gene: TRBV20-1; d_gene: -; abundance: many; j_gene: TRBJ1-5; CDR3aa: CSASRTASSNQPQHF; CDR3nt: TGCAGTGCTAGTCGGACGGCGTCAAGCAATCAGCCCCAGCATTTT
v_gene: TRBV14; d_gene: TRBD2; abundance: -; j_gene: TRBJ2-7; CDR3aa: CASSQVGTSAYEQYF; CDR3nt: TGTGCCAGCAGCCAAGTCGGGACTAGCGCCTACGAGCAGTACTTC
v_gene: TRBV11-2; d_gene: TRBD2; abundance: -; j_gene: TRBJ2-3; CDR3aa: CASSGGTSGSGADTQYF; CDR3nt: TGTGCCAGCAGCGGAGGGACTAGCGGGAGCGGCGCAGATACGCAGTATTTT
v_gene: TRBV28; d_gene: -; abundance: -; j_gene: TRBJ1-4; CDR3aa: CASGTPGEKLFF; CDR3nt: TGTGCCAGCGGGACGCCGGGGGAAAAACTGTTTTTT
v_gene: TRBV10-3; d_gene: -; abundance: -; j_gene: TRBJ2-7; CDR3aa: CATLSRGTLREQYF; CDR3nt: TGTGCCACCCTATCTAGGGGTACTCTACGAGAGCAGTACTTC
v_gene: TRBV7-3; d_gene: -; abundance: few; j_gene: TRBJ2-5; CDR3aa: CASSLYGFQETQYF; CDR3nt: TGTGCCAGCAGCTTGTACGGATTCCAAGAGACCCAGTACTTC
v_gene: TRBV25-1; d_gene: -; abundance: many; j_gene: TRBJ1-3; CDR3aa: CASSDSQGISGNTIYF; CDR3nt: TGTGCCAGCAGTGACAGTCAGGGTATTTCTGGAAACACCATATATTTT
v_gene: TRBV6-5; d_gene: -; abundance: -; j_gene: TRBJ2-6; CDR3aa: CASSYWLRRTTGANVLTF; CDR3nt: TGTGCCAGCAGTTACTGGCTCCGCCGAACGACCGGGGCCAACGTCCTGACTTTC
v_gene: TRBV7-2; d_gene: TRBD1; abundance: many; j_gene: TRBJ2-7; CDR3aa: CASSFLDRGRRDEQYF; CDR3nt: TGTGCCAGCAGCTTCTTGGACAGGGGGCGCAGGGACGAGCAGTACTTC
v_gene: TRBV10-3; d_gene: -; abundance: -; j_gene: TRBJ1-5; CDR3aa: CASSYRVQVNQPQHF; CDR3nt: TGTGCCAGCAGTTATAGAGTCCAAGTCAATCAGCCCCAGCATTTT
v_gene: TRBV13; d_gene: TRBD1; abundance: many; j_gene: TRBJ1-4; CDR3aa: CASSTTGSNEKLFF; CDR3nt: TGTGCCAGCAGCACGACAGGGTCGAATGAAAAACTGTTTTTT
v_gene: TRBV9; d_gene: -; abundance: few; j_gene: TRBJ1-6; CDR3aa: CASRRDVHNSPLHF; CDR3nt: TGTGCCAGCCGCCGGGATGTACATAATTCACCCCTCCACTTT
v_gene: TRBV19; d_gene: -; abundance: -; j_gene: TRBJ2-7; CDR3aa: CASSHRGLSYEQYF; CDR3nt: TGTGCCAGTAGTCACCGGGGGCTTTCCTACGAGCAGTACTTC
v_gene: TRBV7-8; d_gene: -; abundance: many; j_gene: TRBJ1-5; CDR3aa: CASSSTHRVGLNQPQHF; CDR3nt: TGTGCCAGCAGCTCCACCCACAGGGTGGGACTCAATCAGCCCCAGCATTTT
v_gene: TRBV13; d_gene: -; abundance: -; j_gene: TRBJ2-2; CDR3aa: CASNTIPGPNPGELFF; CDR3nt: TGTGCCAGCAATACTATTCCAGGGCCCAACCCCGGGGAGCTGTTTTTT
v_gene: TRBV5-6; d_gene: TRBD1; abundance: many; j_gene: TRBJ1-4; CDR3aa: CASSARKGTGGKLFF; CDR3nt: TGTGCCAGCAGCGCGCGAAAGGGGACAGGGGGAAAACTGTTTTTT
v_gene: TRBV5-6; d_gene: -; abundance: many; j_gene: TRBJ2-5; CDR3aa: CASSLVWEGIETQYF; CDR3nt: TGTGCCAGCAGCTTGGTATGGGAAGGGATCGAGACCCAGTACTTC
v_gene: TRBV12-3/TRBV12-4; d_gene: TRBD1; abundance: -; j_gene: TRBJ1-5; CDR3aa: CASSPGQGGLKPQHF; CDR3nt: TGTGCCAGCAGTCCAGGACAGGGAGGTTTGAAGCCCCAGCATTTT
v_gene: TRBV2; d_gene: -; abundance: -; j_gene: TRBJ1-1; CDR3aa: CASKGAGTEAFF; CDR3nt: TGTGCCAGCAAAGGGGCCGGCACTGAAGCTTTCTTT
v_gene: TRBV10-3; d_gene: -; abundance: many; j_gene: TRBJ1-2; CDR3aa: CAISEENYGYTF; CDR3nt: TGTGCCATCAGTGAGGAAAACTATGGCTACACCTTC
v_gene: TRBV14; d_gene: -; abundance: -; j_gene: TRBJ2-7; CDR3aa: CASSPPTDSHLNEQYF; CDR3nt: TGTGCCAGCAGCCCCCCGACGGATAGTCACTTGAACGAGCAGTACTTC
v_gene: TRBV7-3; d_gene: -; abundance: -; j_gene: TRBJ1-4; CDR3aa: CASSLRVQEGNEKLFF; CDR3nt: TGTGCCAGCAGCTTACGTGTGCAGGAGGGAAATGAAAAACTGTTTTTT
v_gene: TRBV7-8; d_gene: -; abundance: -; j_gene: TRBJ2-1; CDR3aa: CASSLGPAVYNEQFF; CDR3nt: TGTGCCAGCAGCTTAGGGCCAGCGGTATACAATGAGCAGTTCTTC
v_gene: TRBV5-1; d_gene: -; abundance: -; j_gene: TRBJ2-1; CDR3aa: CASSFGEQFF; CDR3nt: TGTGCCAGCAGCTTTGGTGAGCAGTTCTTC
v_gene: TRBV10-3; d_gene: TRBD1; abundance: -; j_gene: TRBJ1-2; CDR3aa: CASSLSGTGKTNYGYTF; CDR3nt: TGTGCCAGCAGTTTATCGGGGACAGGGAAGACGAACTATGGCTACACCTTC
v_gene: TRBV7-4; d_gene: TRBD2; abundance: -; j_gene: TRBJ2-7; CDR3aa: CASSLFSGGKPYEQYF; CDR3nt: TGTGCCAGCAGCTTATTTAGCGGGGGGAAACCCTACGAGCAGTACTTC
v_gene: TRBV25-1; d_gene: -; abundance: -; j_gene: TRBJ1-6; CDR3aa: CASRSGGGGNSPLHF; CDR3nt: TGTGCCAGCAGGAGTGGAGGGGGAGGTAATTCACCCCTCCACTTT
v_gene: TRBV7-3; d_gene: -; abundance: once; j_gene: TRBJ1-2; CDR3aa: CASSPRDKVGYTF; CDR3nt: TGTGCCAGCAGCCCCCGGGACAAGGTTGGCTACACCTTC
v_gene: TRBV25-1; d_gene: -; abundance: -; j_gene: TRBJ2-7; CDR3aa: CASSFYICSALSAEQYF; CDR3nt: -
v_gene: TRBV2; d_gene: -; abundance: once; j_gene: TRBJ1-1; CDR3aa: CASSEAEVNTEAFF; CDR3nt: TGTGCCAGCAGTGAAGCGGAGGTGAACACTGAAGCTTTCTTT
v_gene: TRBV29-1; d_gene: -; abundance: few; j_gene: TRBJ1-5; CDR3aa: CSVEIGSRKGSPQHF; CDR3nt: TGCAGCGTTGAGATCGGGTCTCGCAAGGGGAGTCCCCAGCATTTT
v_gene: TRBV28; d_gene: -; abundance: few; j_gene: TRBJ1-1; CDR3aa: CASSLGGNGRTEAFF; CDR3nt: TGTGCCAGCAGTTTGGGGGGAAACGGTCGAACTGAAGCTTTCTTT
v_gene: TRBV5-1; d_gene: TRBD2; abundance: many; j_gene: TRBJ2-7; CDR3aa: CASSLRLASFSYEQYF; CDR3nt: TGCGCCAGCAGCTTGCGACTAGCCTCCTTCTCCTACGAGCAGTACTTC
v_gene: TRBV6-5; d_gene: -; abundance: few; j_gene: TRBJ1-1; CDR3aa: CASSRTYNTEAFF; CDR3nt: TGTGCCAGCAGTCGGACGTACAACACTGAAGCTTTCTTT
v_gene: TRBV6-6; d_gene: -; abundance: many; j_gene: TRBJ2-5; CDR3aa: CASSPHLLLGYQETQYF; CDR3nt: TGTGCCAGCAGCCCTCACCTGTTATTGGGGTACCAAGAGACCCAGTACTTC
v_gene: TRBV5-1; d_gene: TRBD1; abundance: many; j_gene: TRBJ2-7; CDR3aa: CASSEVQTVTGSEQYF; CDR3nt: TGCGCCAGCAGCGAAGTACAGACGGTGACAGGGTCCGAGCAGTACTTC
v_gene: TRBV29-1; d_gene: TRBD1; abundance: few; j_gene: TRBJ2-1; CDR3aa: CSVGQMLDNEQFF; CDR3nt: TGCAGCGTGGGACAGATGTTGGACAATGAGCAGTTCTTC